The table lists the clone carrying this T cell receptor (beta chain) with a few counts. Its antigen is still unknown. Profiling relied on immunoSEQ multiplex PCR, and the TCRdb table lists in-frame clones only, not all of them. Found here are 50,000 to 60,000 clones, roughly 83% of them singletons; the top ten hold about 20%. This sample was taken from a study of cytotoxic CD8 clonotypes in ibrutinib-treated CLL. Points from the study as a whole: Public clonotypes were seen rarely and were contracted or stable on treatment.

Between the trimmed V and J ends, which lost 4 bases and 3 bases, there was a span of 11 bases. The CDR3 is made up of 14 amino acids. Germline loops: CDR1 SGHRS, CDR2 YFSETQ. The receptor's source is a human donor with chronic lymphocytic leukemia. The sequences come from PBMCs, collected after 24 months of ibrutinib treatment. The chain combines TRBV5-1 with TRBJ1-5; D unresolved. The CDR3: CASSPMDLNQPQHF. DNA of the CDR3: TGCGCCAGCAGCCCGATGGACCTCAATCAGCCCCAGCATTTT.